The 25 T cell receptor beta chains below all came from one sample that was sequenced in a study of blood T cell repertoires in COVID-19. Produced via immunoSEQ multiplex PCR; TCRdb's table is partial and in-frame only. The repertoire holds approximately 46,000 clones, with about 85% as singletons. Sequenced: peripheral blood. The receptors were sampled from a woman between 65 and 79 years old in a cohort sampled during active COVID-19.

On this clone: It is likely a read error, because the conserved phenylalanine at the end of the CDR3 is missing. Because the CDR3's place on the DNA is in doubt, the DNA is left out and the CDR3 is given as listed by TCRdb. The rearrangement uses TRBV2 and TRBJ1-6; TRBD1 is taken as the D call from the table, unchecked against the DNA. Germline V gene sequence: CDR1 SNHLY, CDR2 FYNNEI. The CDR3 extends over 11 residues, inclusive of both ends. The CDR3 is CASSAGQGLAV.

This clone was seen only a few times. The CDR3 region is CASSYFPSEYSNQPQHF. The CDR3 bases are TGTGCCAGCAGTTATTTCCCCAGCGAATATAGCAATCAGCCCCAGCATTTT. The chain recombines TRBV6-2 or TRBV6-3 with TRBJ1-5; D remains ambiguous. CDR1 is MNHEY, CDR2 SVGEGT, per germline. Trimming cost V 3 bases and J 0 bases, with 15 bases left between them. The CDR3 has 17 residues.

In DNA, the CDR3 is TGTGCCAGCCCTAAGGGGGTAGCGGGGCCCTACGAGCAGTACTTC. It specifies CASPKGVAGPYEQYF. The V and J genes are TRBV6-5 and TRBJ2-7; 8 bases are shared with TRBD2. The length of the CDR3 is 15 residues. In germline, CDR1 is MNHEY, CDR2 SVGAGI. Trimming at V came to 8 bases and at J to 2 bases, leaving 11 bases not matched to a gene.

The chain recombines TRBV6-6 with TRBJ1-2; 11 bases fit TRBD1. The CDR3 runs 15 residues. Per germline, CDR1 MNHNY and CDR2 SVGAGI (reference sequence). The V gene end was trimmed by 4 bases and the J gene end by 3 bases; junction bases not matched to a gene: 4. The CDR3 is CASSSRTGGYYGYTF. CDR3 DNA: TGTGCCAGCAGTTCAAGGACAGGGGGCTACTATGGCTACACCTTC.

The chain has TRBV7-2 and TRBJ1-1; no clear D. The ends were cut back, 4 bases at V and 1 base at J, with 10 bases in the middle. Germline assignment: CDR1 SGHTA and CDR2 FQGNSA. The CDR3 is made up of 14 amino acids. CDR3 residues: CASSYPYSNTEAFF. The CDR3 bases are TGTGCCAGCAGCTACCCCTACTCGAACACTGAAGCTTTCTTT.

CDR3 DNA sequence: TGTGCCTACAATATCCCCGTGGGCCGAGCTTTCTTT. This gives the protein CAYNIPVGRAFF. This chain joins TRBV30 and TRBJ1-1, with unresolved D. V lost 7 bases and J 10 bases, leaving 19 bases between the germline ends. The CDR3 has 12 residues. The germline V gene has CDR1 GTSNPN and CDR2 SVGIG (reference sequence).

DNA of the CDR3: TGTGCCAGCAGTTTAGGCGGCCCGGAGACCCAGTACTTC. It specifies CASSLGGPETQYF. This chain uses TRBV28 with TRBJ2-5; D ambiguous. V was pared by 2 bases and J by 5 bases, with 9 bases between. The CDR3 loop spans 13 amino acids. The germline gives CDR1 MDHEN, CDR2 SYDVKM.

The chain links TRBV10-2 to TRBJ2-7; 7 nucleotides line up with TRBD2. The CDR3 is 12 amino acids. Germline V gives CDR1 WSHSY, CDR2 SAAADI. V lost 8 bases to trimming and J lost 2 bases; unmatched junction nucleotides: 3. The CDR3 bases are TGCGCCAGCGGGAGGGAAACCTACGAGCAGTACTTC. Its protein product is CASGRETYEQYF.

This chain connects TRBV5-8 to TRBJ2-1; 9 nucleotides agree with TRBD1. After removal of 4 bases from V and 9 bases from J, the junction contained 14 bases not matched to a gene. CDR1 is SGHTS and CDR2 is YDEGEE in the germline V gene. This CDR3 comprises 16 residues. The CDR3 region has the DNA TGTGCCAGCAGCCCTCTTGGGACAGGGTATTTCAGTGAGCAGTTCTTC. This codes for CASSPLGTGYFSEQFF.

This chain links TRBV30 with TRBJ1-1; TRBD1 aligns across 7 bases. The CDR3 is made up of 12 amino acids. CDR1 GTSNPN and CDR2 SVGIG come from the germline V gene (reference sequence). J lost 5 bases, V lost 4 bases, and 4 bases had no gene match. The CDR3 DNA reads TGTGCCTGGACAGGGGGTTGGACTGAAGCTTTCTTT. Translated: CAWTGGWTEAFF.

This clone came up once. This chain connects TRBV6-4 to TRBJ2-1; 10 bases match TRBD2. This CDR3 is 15 amino acids long. V gave up 5 bases and J gave up 3 bases; unmatched junction bases: 4. Germline CDR1 reads MRHNA; CDR2 reads SNTAGT. The CDR3: CASSRLAGDYNEQFF. The CDR3 DNA reads TGTGCCAGCAGTAGACTAGCGGGCGACTACAATGAGCAGTTCTTC.

The chain employs TRBV5-4 and TRBJ2-3; 8 bases map to TRBD2. The CDR3 length is 15 residues. Germline CDR1 is SGHNT and CDR2 is YYREEE (reference sequence). The ends lost 1 base at V and 5 bases at J; junction bases unmatched: 6. The DNA for the CDR3 is TGTGCCAGCAGCTTGTTCGGGAGGGAGGGAGATACGCAGTATTTT. Its protein is CASSLFGREGDTQYF.

This sequence joins TRBV6-5 and TRBJ2-3; TRBD1 aligns across 10 bases. The germline V gene has CDR1 MNHEY and CDR2 SVGAGI. This CDR3 comprises 15 residues. J lost 6 bases, V lost 10 bases, and 13 bases had no gene match. The CDR3 loop reads CATGDRGQGGDTQYF. CDR3 bases: TGTGCCACCGGAGACAGGGGGCAGGGGGGGGATACGCAGTATTTT.

The V gene is TRBV7-2, the J gene TRBJ2-5; possible D gene TRBD2, 6 bases. V lost 5 bases to trimming and J lost 1 base, with 14 bases between them. The CDR3 consists of 15 residues. From germline, CDR1 is SGHTA and CDR2 FQGNSA. The CDR3 coding sequence is TGTGCCAGCAGCACCCAAGCGGGCCCCCAAGAGACCCAGTACTTC. Translating it yields CASSTQAGPQETQYF. Based on the CDR3 plus reference TRBV7-2 and TRBJ2-5, the full variable domain is GAGVSQSPSNKVTEKGKDVELRCDPISGHTALYWYRQSLGQGLEFLIYFQGNSAPDKSGLPSDRFSAERTGGSVSTLTIQRTQQEDSAVYLCASSTQAGPQETQYFGPGTRLLVL.

This sequence joins TRBV7-2 and TRBJ2-7; no clear D gene. The germline V and J ends were trimmed by 1 base and 3 bases, with 7 bases remaining between them. Germline-derived CDR1 and CDR2 are SGHTA and FQGNSA. This CDR3 has 13 residues. CDR3: CASSLGQFYEQYF. The CDR3 DNA is TGTGCCAGCAGCTTAGGGCAGTTCTACGAGCAGTACTTC.

The V and J genes are TRBV28 and TRBJ1-1, with D possibly matching TRBD1 (5 bases). The germline gives CDR1 MDHEN, CDR2 SYDVKM. V lost 7 bases to trimming and J lost 0 bases, with 9 bases between them. This CDR3 is built from 13 residues. CDR3 sequence: CASTGGMNTEAFF. In DNA, the CDR3 is TGTGCCAGCACCGGGGGGATGAACACTGAAGCTTTCTTT.

The genes are TRBV3-1 (or the pseudogene TRBV3-2) and TRBJ1-6, with D possibly TRBD1 on 6 matching bases. Looked up from germline, CDR1 is LGHDT and CDR2 is YNNKEL (reference sequence). Trimming took off 7 bases at V and 7 bases at J, with 23 bases between the two ends. The CDR3 spans 17 residues. The CDR3 coding sequence is TGTGCCAGCACCCCAAGAGCAGGGGACGCTTCCAATTCACCCCTCCACTTT. Its translation: CASTPRAGDASNSPLHF.

The chain recombines TRBV28 with TRBJ1-1, with D hard to call. Trimming took 1 base from V and 3 from J, leaving 15 bases between them. Germline assignment: CDR1 MDHEN and CDR2 SYDVKM. CDR3 length: 16 residues. This CDR3 reads CASSLSSGNGDTEAFF. The DNA for the CDR3 is TGTGCCAGCAGTTTATCCTCCGGGAACGGGGACACTGAAGCTTTCTTT.

The CDR3 sequence is CASSFGRSSGRFQETQYF. CDR3 coding DNA: TGTGCCAGCAGCTTTGGGCGCTCGAGCGGGAGGTTCCAAGAGACCCAGTACTTC. The genes are TRBV5-5 and TRBJ2-5, with TRBD2 matching 9 bases. The CDR3 has 18 residues. J was trimmed by 1 base and V by 2 bases; bases with no gene match: 12. From germline, CDR1 is SGHKS and CDR2 YYEKEE (reference sequence).

The gene calls are TRBV5-4 and TRBJ2-1; 8 bases align to TRBD2. Trimming cost V 4 bases and J 3 bases; bases outside gene matches: 6. The length of the CDR3 is 15 residues. Germline loops: CDR1 SGHNT, CDR2 YYREEE (reference sequence). The CDR3, as DNA: TGTGCCAGCAGCAAGACTAGCGAGAACTACAATGAGCAGTTCTTC. Protein: CASSKTSENYNEQFF.

The gene calls are TRBV19 and TRBJ2-7; 12 bases map to TRBD1. Trimming cost V 3 bases and J 6 bases; bases outside gene matches: 6. CDR1 and CDR2 (germline): LNHDA, SQIVND (reference sequence). CDR3 size: 15 residues. The chain's CDR3 is CASSIRGTGGIEQYF. The CDR3 DNA reads as TGTGCCAGTAGTATTCGTGGGACAGGGGGCATCGAGCAGTACTTC.

This rearrangement joins TRBV27 to TRBJ2-7, with D possibly matching TRBD2 (6 bases). The germline V and J ends were trimmed by 2 bases and 7 bases, with 9 bases remaining between them. CDR3 size: 12 residues. Per the germline V gene, CDR1 is MNHEY and CDR2 is SMNVEV (reference sequence). The DNA of the CDR3 is TGTGCCAGCAGTTTAGGGGGAGGAGAGCAGTACTTC. Residues: CASSLGGGEQYF.

The chain has TRBV5-1 and TRBJ2-1, with 7 bases fitting TRBD1. The CDR3 totals 15 residues. V trimming: 4 bases; J trimming: 6 bases; junction bases outside the gene matches: 10. Germline-derived CDR1 and CDR2 are SGHRS and YFSETQ. The CDR3 coding sequence is TGCGCCAGCAGCCCATTGACAGGGTCAGGCAATGAGCAGTTCTTC. It translates to CASSPLTGSGNEQFF.

The chain employs TRBV5-5 and TRBJ1-2; D is unresolved. CDR3 length: 12 residues. The V gene's germline CDR1 is SGHKS and CDR2 YYEKEE (reference sequence). The ends were cut back, 0 bases at V and 8 bases at J, with 8 bases in the middle. For the CDR3, the DNA is TGTGCCAGCAGCTTGGGCTCGGAGGGCTACACCTTC. As protein: CASSLGSEGYTF.

The V and J genes are TRBV18 and TRBJ1-4; 7 bases map to TRBD1. CDR1 KGHSH and CDR2 LQKENI come from the germline V gene. The J segment lost 6 bases and the V segment lost 5 bases, leaving 6 bases of the junction unmatched. This CDR3 contains 14 residues. CDR3 sequence (DNA): TGTGCCAGCTCATCACAGGGGAGGGATGAAAAACTGTTTTTT. It translates to CASSSQGRDEKLFF.